The T cell receptor beta chain under discussion was sequenced for a study of control samples from healthy donors and cancer patients. Only in-frame clones appear in the TCRdb table, and some are missing; sequencing was by immunoSEQ multiplex PCR. The sample has over 120,000 clones; about 91% are singletons. Trimming shortened V by 1 base and J by 6 bases, and 15 bases separated the two germline ends. Germline loops: CDR1 SGHTA, CDR2 FQGNSA. CDR3 size: 16 residues. The sequence was obtained from a man aged 30 to 39 in good health. J is TRBJ1-4 and V is TRBV7-2; D remains ambiguous. Sequencing was performed on blood. This CDR3 reads CASSLELGAGDEKLFF. The CDR3 nucleotides read TGTGCCAGCAGCTTAGAGTTGGGCGCCGGGGATGAAAAACTGTTTTTT.